Each of the 14 T cell receptor beta chains below was sequenced from the same sample in a study of blood T cell repertoires in COVID-19. The assay was immunoSEQ multiplex PCR, and TCRdb's table has in-frame clones only and misses some. The table has fewer than 250,000 clones, roughly 83% seen once. The sequenced sample consisted of PBMCs or T cells enriched from blood (not recorded which). Receptor source: a woman aged 30 to 39 who had recovered from COVID-19.

The rearrangement joins TRBV7-8 to TRBJ1-1; 7 positions agree with TRBD1. The length of the CDR3 is 16 residues. Losses at the gene ends were 2 bases for V and 0 bases for J; bases not matched to a gene: 6. Germline-derived CDR1 and CDR2 are SGHVS and FQNEAQ. The CDR3 nucleotides are TGTGCCAGCAGCTTATACAGGGGAATCCTGAACACTGAAGCTTTCTTT. This gives the protein CASSLYRGILNTEAFF.

The chain joins TRBV7-9 to TRBJ2-3, with D uncertain. Germline values: CDR1 SEHNR, CDR2 FQNEAQ (reference sequence). V was pared by 4 bases and J by 0 bases, with 5 bases between. The length of the CDR3 is 13 residues. This chain's CDR3 is CASSWLSTDTQYF. For the CDR3, the DNA is TGTGCCAGCAGCTGGCTTAGCACAGATACGCAGTATTTT.

The chain combines TRBV19 with TRBJ2-2, with D perhaps TRBD2 (5 bases). Germline CDR1 is LNHDA and CDR2 is SQIVND (reference sequence). The V end was cut by 4 bases, the J end by 0 bases, with 15 bases between. The CDR3 length is 17 residues. The DNA of the CDR3 is TGTGCCAGTAGTAACGGACGGGGAATAGCGAACACCGGGGAGCTGTTTTTT. This codes for CASSNGRGIANTGELFF.

This clone was observed a handful of times. The rearrangement uses TRBV5-1 and TRBJ1-1; the D gene is possibly TRBD1 (5 bases). V lost 4 bases to trimming and J lost 5 bases, with 18 bases between them. The CDR3 sequence is 15 residues long. Germline V CDR1 and CDR2: SGHRS, YFSETQ. The CDR3, as DNA: TGCGCCAGCAGCCCGTCGGGGGTGGGGAGGACTGAAGCTTTCTTT. Amino acid sequence: CASSPSGVGRTEAFF. Filled out from reference TRBV5-1 and TRBJ1-1, the complete variable domain reads KAGVTQTPRYLIKTRGQQVTLSCSPISGHRSVSWYQQTPGQGLQFLFEYFSETQRNKGNFPGRFSGRQFSNSRSEMNVSTLELGDSALYLCASSPSGVGRTEAFFGQGTRLTVV.

This clone was observed a handful of times. The V gene is TRBV9, the J gene TRBJ1-5; TRBD1 agrees at 8 bases. After removal of 5 bases from V and 3 bases from J, the junction contained 13 bases not matched to a gene. The CDR3 is 17 residues long. Germline-derived CDR1 and CDR2 are SGDLS and YYNGEE. The CDR3 DNA reads TGTGCCAGCAGTAGGGACAGGACTATCACTTTCAATCAGCCCCAGCATTTT. The encoded protein is CASSRDRTITFNQPQHF.

The chain couples TRBV28 to TRBJ1-1; a possible D gene is TRBD1 (5 bases). Germline V gives CDR1 MDHEN, CDR2 SYDVKM. Trimming left V 11 bases short and J 3 bases short, with 19 bases between. The CDR3 has 14 residues. Here the CDR3 reads CAEPGWGGDTEAFF. CDR3 coding DNA: TGTGCCGAGCCAGGATGGGGGGGTGACACTGAAGCTTTCTTT.

The chain has TRBV5-4 and TRBJ1-2, with TRBD1 matching over 8 bases. Germline-derived CDR1 and CDR2 are SGHNT and YYREEE (reference sequence). V gave up 3 bases and J gave up 4 bases; unmatched junction bases: 8. The CDR3 has 15 amino acids. The CDR3 bases are TGTGCCAGCAGCTGGGCGACAGGGGACCCCTATGGCTACACCTTC. This encodes CASSWATGDPYGYTF.

The chain is built from TRBV7-9 and TRBJ1-4, with D possibly matching TRBD1 (5 bases). The CDR3 contains 14 residues. Germline lookup yields CDR1 SEHNR and CDR2 FQNEAQ (reference sequence). V lost 4 bases and J 3 bases, leaving 9 bases between the germline ends. This chain's CDR3 is CASSYTGPNEKLFF. The CDR3 region has the DNA TGTGCCAGCAGCTATACAGGACCTAATGAAAAACTGTTTTTT.

The chain is built from TRBV27 and TRBJ1-2; 7 bases are shared with TRBD1. Germline V gene sequence: CDR1 MNHEY, CDR2 SMNVEV (reference sequence). V lost 2 bases and J lost 6; bases outside the gene matches: 12. CDR3 length: 16 amino acids. The chain's CDR3 is CASSLVWADRLNGYTF. The CDR3 bases are TGTGCCAGCAGTTTAGTATGGGCGGACAGGCTGAATGGCTACACCTTC.

The genes are TRBV19 and TRBJ1-2; D is ambiguous. There are 12 residues in the CDR3. In germline, CDR1 is LNHDA, CDR2 SQIVND (reference sequence). Trimming left V 6 bases short and J 4 bases short, with 9 bases between. CDR3 protein: CASRKTSYGYTF. CDR3 DNA sequence: TGTGCCAGTAGAAAGACAAGCTATGGCTACACCTTC.

The genes are TRBV16 and TRBJ1-2; D unresolved. This CDR3 comprises 13 residues. Looked up from germline, CDR1 is KGHSY and CDR2 is FQNENV. The ends were cut back, 2 bases at V and 2 bases at J, with 6 bases in the middle. The chain's CDR3 is CASSQKRNYGYTF. The CDR3 bases are TGTGCCAGCAGCCAAAAGAGAAACTATGGCTACACCTTC.

V usage is TRBV6-5 and J usage is TRBJ1-1; D remains ambiguous. V gave up 1 base and J gave up 1 base, with 13 bases separating them. The germline gives CDR1 MNHEY, CDR2 SVGAGI. The CDR3 extends over 16 amino acids. CDR3 nucleotide sequence: TGTGCCAGCAGTTACTTAGTAGTTCCGGGGAACACTGAAGCTTTCTTT. Residues: CASSYLVVPGNTEAFF.

This chain joins TRBV4-1 and TRBJ2-7; D is possibly TRBD1 (5 bases). The V and J ends lost 3 bases and 2 bases respectively, with 14 bases between them. Germline V lookup: CDR1 MGHRA, CDR2 YSYEKL. This CDR3 contains 15 residues. CDR3 sequence reads: CASSQGTGPTYEQYV. In DNA form, the CDR3 reads TGCGCCAGCAGCCAGGGAACAGGTCCTACCTACGAGCAGTACGTC.

V usage is TRBV6-2 or TRBV6-3 and J usage is TRBJ2-7; TRBD1 matches at 9 bases. CDR1 and CDR2 (germline): MNHEY, SVGEGT. This CDR3 contains 14 residues. The V and J ends lost 5 bases and 1 base, in that order; junction bases with no gene match: 3. CDR3 amino acids: CASSRTGDSYEQYV. CDR3 DNA: TGTGCCAGCAGTCGGACAGGGGATTCCTACGAGCAGTACGTC.